This T cell receptor beta chain was obtained from a study of tumor-infiltrating lymphocytes in primary liver carcinoma. This clonotype showed up many times. Trimming cost V 6 bases and J 3 bases, with 15 bases left between them. Germline CDR1 reads SGHAT; CDR2 reads FQNNGV. This CDR3 comprises 14 residues. TCR beta cDNA was made from approximately 540 ng total RNA with a constant-region primer. It was through three nested multiplex PCR rounds of slightly modified ARM-PCR that TCR beta libraries arose. Both of the initial two PCR rounds ran for roughly 11 cycles and employed TRBV1-TRBV30 forward primers alongside a C-beta reverse primer. TCRdb itself ran the multiplex PCR reads through MiXCR, one entry per CDR3 protein. The table lists roughly 180,000 distinct CDR3 sequences, about 60% of them singletons. Unsorted whole blood supplied the RNA, and germline DNA was extracted too.

This TCR came from a man between 35 and 55 years old with primary liver carcinoma and hepatitis B virus infection. The J gene is TRBJ2-7, the V gene TRBV11-2; D may be TRBD1 (6 bases). Source material: peripheral blood. The CDR3 DNA sequence: TGTGCCAGCAGTCTCCGGGACATCAACTACGAGCAGTACTTC. As protein: CASSLRDINYEQYF.